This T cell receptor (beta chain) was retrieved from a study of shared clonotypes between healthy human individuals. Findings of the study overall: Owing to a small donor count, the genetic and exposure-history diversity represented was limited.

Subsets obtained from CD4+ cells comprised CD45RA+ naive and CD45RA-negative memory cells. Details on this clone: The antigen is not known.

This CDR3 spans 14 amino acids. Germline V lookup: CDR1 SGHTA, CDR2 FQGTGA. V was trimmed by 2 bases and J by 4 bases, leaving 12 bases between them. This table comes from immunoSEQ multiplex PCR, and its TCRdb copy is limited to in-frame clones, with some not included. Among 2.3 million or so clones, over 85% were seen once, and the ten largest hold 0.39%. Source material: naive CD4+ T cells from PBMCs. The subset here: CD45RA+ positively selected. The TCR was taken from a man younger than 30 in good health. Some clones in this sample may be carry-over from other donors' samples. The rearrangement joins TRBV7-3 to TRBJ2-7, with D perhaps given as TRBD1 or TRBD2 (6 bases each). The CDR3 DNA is TGTGCCAGCAGCTTAGGGGGGCGCGGGTACGAGCAGTACTTC. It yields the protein CASSLGGRGYEQYF.